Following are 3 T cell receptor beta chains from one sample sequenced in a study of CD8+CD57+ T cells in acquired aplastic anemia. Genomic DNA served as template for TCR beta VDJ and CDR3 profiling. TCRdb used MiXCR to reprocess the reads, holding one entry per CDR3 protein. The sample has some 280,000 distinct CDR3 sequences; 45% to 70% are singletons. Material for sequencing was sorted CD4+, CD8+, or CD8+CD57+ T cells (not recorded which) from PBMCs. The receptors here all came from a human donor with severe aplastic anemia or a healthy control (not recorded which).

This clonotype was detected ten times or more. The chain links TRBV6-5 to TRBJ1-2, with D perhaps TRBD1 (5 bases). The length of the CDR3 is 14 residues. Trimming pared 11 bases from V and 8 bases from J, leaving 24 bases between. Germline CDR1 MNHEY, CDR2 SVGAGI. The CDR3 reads CACNRDGSPMGYTF. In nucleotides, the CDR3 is TGTGCCTGTAATAGGGACGGCAGCCCTATGGGCTACACCTTC.

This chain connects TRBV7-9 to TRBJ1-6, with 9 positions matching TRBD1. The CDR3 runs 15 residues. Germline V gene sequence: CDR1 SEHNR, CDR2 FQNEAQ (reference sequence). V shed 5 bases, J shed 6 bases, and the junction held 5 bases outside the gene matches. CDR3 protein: CASSSHRGPNSPLHF. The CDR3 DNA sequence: TGTGCCAGCAGCAGCCACAGGGGGCCTAATTCACCCCTCCACTTT.

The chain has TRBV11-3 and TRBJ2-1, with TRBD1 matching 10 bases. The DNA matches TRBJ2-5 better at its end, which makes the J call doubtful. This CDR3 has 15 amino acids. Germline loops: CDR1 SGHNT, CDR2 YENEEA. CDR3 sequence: CASSPGTGAQETQYF. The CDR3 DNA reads TGTGCCAGCAGCCCGGGGACAGGGGCCCAAGAGACCCAGTACTTC.